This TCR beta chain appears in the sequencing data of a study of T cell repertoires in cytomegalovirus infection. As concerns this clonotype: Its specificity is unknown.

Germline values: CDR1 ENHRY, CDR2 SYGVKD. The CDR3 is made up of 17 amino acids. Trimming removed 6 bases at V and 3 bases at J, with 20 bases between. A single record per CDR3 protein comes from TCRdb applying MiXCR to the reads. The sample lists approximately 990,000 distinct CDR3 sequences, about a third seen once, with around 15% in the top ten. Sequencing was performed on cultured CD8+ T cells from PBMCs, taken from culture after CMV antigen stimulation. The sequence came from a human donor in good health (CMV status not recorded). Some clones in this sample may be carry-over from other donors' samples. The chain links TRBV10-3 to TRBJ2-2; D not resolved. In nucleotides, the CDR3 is TGTGCCATCAGCCCTTCTGGTAGGACGTGGGACACCGGGGAGCTGTTTTTT. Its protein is CAISPSGRTWDTGELFF.